This T cell receptor (beta chain) came from a study of blood T cell repertoires in COVID-19. Trimming cost V 4 bases and J 3 bases; bases outside gene matches: 14. CDR1 is SEHNR and CDR2 is FQNEAQ in the germline V gene (reference sequence). The CDR3 sequence is 19 residues long. The repertoire was sequenced with immunoSEQ multiplex PCR; TCRdb's copy has only in-frame clones and lacks some. The sample records roughly 190,000 clones, roughly 82% being singletons. Input material: peripheral blood. The TCR comes from a woman aged 55-69 years with COVID-19, enrolled during active disease. The chain has TRBV7-9 and TRBJ2-6; TRBD1 agrees at 8 bases. The CDR3 DNA follows: TGTGCCAGCAGCTACCCGGGACAGGCCGCCGGTGGTGGGGCCAACGTCCTGACTTTC. Protein product: CASSYPGQAAGGGANVLTF.